Listed below are T cell receptor beta chains from one sample, sequenced in a study of shared clonotypes between healthy human individuals. The protocol was immunoSEQ multiplex PCR, while the TCRdb copy is restricted to in-frame clones and leaves out a portion. Among roughly 2,300,000 clones, 92% were seen once, and the ten largest hold approximately 0.4%. Sequencing was performed on naive CD4+ T cells from PBMCs. All receptors come from a man aged 18 to 30 in good health. Some clones in this sample may be carry-over from other donors' samples. CDR3s leave out the opening cysteine and the closing phenylalanine or tryptophan.

TRBV28 ASRRDSYYEQY
TRBV6-5 ASSPGTGGNTEAF
TRBV4-3 ASSQGAGNSGNTIY
TRBV29-1 SVEDAWSEQY
TRBV5-1 ASSLMGQGDEQY
TRBV7-2 ASSPAGTGLSTEAF
TRBV5-8 ASSLALAGVYEQF
TRBV6-5 ASSYLTGMNTEAF
TRBV28 ASSLSGITEAF
TRBV28 ASSFLRGYGYT
TRBV11-3 ASSAQGNTGELF
TRBV9 ASSVATGTSGYTQY
TRBV29-1 SVARGLAGEGSSYEQY